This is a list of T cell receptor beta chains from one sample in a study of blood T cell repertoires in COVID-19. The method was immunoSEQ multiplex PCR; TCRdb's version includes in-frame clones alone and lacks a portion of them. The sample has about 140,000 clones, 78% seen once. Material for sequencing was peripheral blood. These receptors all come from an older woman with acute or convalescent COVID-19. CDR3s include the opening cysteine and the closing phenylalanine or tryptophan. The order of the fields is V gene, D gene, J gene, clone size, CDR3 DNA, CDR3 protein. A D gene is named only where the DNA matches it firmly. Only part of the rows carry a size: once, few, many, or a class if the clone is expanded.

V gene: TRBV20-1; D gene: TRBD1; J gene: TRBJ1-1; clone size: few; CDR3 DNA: TGCAGTGCTAGTCGACAGGGGAGCACTGAAGCTTTCTTT; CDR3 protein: CSASRQGSTEAFF
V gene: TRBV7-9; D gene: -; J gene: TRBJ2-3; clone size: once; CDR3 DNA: TGTGTCAGCAGCCCGGGGGCCACTAGCGAATTTACAGATACGCAGTATTTT; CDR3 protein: CVSSPGATSEFTDTQYF
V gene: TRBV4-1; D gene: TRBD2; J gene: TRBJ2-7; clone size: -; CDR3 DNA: TGCGCCAGCAGCCAAAGACCCCTACTAGCGGGAGATCCCTACTACGAGCAGTACTTC; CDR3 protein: CASSQRPLLAGDPYYEQYF
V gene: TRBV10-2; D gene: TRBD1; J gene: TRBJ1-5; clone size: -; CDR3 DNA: TGCGCCAGCAGTCCGGAGAATTTGACAGGGAGAAAGCCCCAGCATTTT; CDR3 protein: CASSPENLTGRKPQHF
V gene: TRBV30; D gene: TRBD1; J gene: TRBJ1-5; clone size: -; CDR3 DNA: TGTGCCTGGAAGGCAGGGGGAGTCAATCAGCCCCAGCATTTT; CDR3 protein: CAWKAGGVNQPQHF
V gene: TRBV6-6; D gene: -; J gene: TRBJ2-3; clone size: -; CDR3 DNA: TGTGCCAGCACTCGCCCGGGAAGCACAGATACGCAGTATTTT; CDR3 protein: CASTRPGSTDTQYF
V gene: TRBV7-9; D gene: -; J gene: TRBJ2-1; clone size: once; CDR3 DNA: TGTGCCAGCAGCCTCGAGGCGGCTAGCCCCAATGAGCAGTTCTTC; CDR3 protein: CASSLEAASPNEQFF
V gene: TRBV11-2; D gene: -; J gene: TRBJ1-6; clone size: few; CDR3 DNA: TGTGCCAGCACCCTTGGTCCGGGGAATTCACCCCTCCACTTT; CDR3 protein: CASTLGPGNSPLHF
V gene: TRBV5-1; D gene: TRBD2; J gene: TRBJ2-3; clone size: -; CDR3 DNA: TGCGCCAGCACCCTCCCTAGCGGGAGCTCGTCAGATACGCAGTATTTT; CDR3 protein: CASTLPSGSSSDTQYF
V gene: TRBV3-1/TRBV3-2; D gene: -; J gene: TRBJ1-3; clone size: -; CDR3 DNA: TGTGCCAGCAGCCAAGGACAGAATGTCGCTGGAAACACCATATATTTT; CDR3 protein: CASSQGQNVAGNTIYF
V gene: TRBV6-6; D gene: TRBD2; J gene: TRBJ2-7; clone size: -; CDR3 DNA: TGTGCCAGCAACCTAGCGGGGTCCTACGAGCAGTACTTC; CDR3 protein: CASNLAGSYEQYF
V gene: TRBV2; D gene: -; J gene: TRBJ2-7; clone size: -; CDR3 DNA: TGTGCCAGCAGTGAAGTGGGCTTCGGATCCGAGCAGTACTTC; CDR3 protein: CASSEVGFGSEQYF
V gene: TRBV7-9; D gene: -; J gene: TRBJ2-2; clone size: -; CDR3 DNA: TGTGCCAGAGGAGGGAGTAACACCGGGGAGCTGTTTTTT; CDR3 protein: CARGGSNTGELFF
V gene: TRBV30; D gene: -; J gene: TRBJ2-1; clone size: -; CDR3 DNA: TGTGCCTGGCATCCCAGAAGAATCAATGAGCAGTTCTTC; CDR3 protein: CAWHPRRINEQFF
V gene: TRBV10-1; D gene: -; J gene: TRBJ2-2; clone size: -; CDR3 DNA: TGCGCCAGCTCTTCCCCTTCCGGGGAGCTGTTTTTT; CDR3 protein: CASSSPSGELFF
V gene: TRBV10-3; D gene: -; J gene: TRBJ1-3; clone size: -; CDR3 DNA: TGTGCCACTCACGGGGAGGGCATTGGAAACACCATATATTTT; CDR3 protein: CATHGEGIGNTIYF